Each of the 18 T cell receptor beta chains below was sequenced from the same sample in a study of T cells after yellow fever vaccination. TCRdb redid the calling of the 5' RACE reads with MiXCR, one entry per CDR3 protein. Of some 670,000 distinct CDR3 sequences listed, around 12% were seen once; the top ten hold approximately 15%. The material sequenced was PBMCs, taken on the day of the yellow fever booster vaccination. These receptors originate from a man younger than 40 who received the YFV17D yellow fever vaccine.

CDR3 sequence (DNA): TGCGCCAGCGGGGTGCCGGAGGAGACCCAGTACTTC. This translates into CASGVPEETQYF. The J gene is TRBJ2-5, the V gene TRBV10-2; no clear D gene. Germline-derived CDR1 and CDR2 are WSHSY and SAAADI. The CDR3 extends over 12 amino acids. With 8 bases removed from V and 5 bases from J, the gap between germline ends came to 12 bases.

V usage is TRBV7-9 and J usage is TRBJ2-2; possibly TRBD2 for D (5 bases). Germline loops: CDR1 SEHNR, CDR2 FQNEAQ (reference sequence). V lost 4 bases and J 6 bases, leaving 12 bases between the germline ends. The CDR3 sequence is 14 residues long. In DNA, the CDR3 is TGTGCCAGCAGCTCGCAGGACGGGGCCGGGGAGCTGTTTTTT. Encoded protein: CASSSQDGAGELFF.

This clonotype was recorded a few times. This chain uses TRBV7-2 with TRBJ1-2; 7 bases fit TRBD1. The germline CDR1 and CDR2 sequences are SGHTA and FQGNSA. The V and J ends lost 1 base and 5 bases, in that order; junction bases with no gene match: 7. The CDR3 consists of 15 residues. The CDR3 sequence: CASSLGEGGRYGYTF. The CDR3 coding sequence is TGTGCCAGCAGCTTAGGAGAAGGGGGCCGGTATGGCTACACCTTC.

The chain combines TRBV29-1 with TRBJ2-5; tentatively, D is TRBD1 (5 bases). The CDR3 is 12 amino acids. Germline CDR1 and CDR2: SQVTM and ANQGSEA. V dropped 7 bases and J dropped 5 bases, with 14 bases sitting between them. The DNA for the CDR3 is TGCAGCGCGGACCATTCAGGGGAGACCCAGTACTTC. Amino acids: CSADHSGETQYF.

The chain recombines TRBV28 with TRBJ2-1, with unresolved D. Germline V gene sequence: CDR1 MDHEN, CDR2 SYDVKM. The V gene lost 6 bases and the J gene lost 5 bases, with 14 bases spanning the gap. The CDR3 runs to 14 residues. CDR3 DNA: TGTGCCAGCAGCCCCCTCGACGGTGACAATGAGCAGTTCTTC. This gives the protein CASSPLDGDNEQFF.

The chain links TRBV7-2 to TRBJ2-5; 9 nucleotides match TRBD1. J lost 7 bases, V lost 5 bases, and 11 bases had no gene match. The CDR3 covers 15 residues. Germline V gives CDR1 SGHTA, CDR2 FQGNSA. The CDR3 coding sequence is TGTGCCAGCAGCCCAGGACAGGGGCGGTTGTCGACCCAGTACTTC. Translating it yields CASSPGQGRLSTQYF.

This clonotype was counted between two and nine times. This rearrangement joins TRBV20-1 to TRBJ2-2; 11 nucleotides line up with TRBD2. V lost 5 bases and J lost 3; bases outside the gene matches: 14. The length of the CDR3 is 18 residues. Germline V lookup: CDR1 DFQATT, CDR2 SNEGSKA (reference sequence). The CDR3 DNA is TGCAGTGCTGCCGCGTGGGGTAGCGGGAGGGCCGACACCGGGGAGCTGTTTTTT. Translated, it gives CSAAAWGSGRADTGELFF.

The gene calls are TRBV12-3 or TRBV12-4 and TRBJ2-5; D unclear. Deletions cut 3 bases from V and 5 bases from J, with 7 bases between. This CDR3 has 12 residues. The CDR3 nucleotides are TGTGCCAGCAGTTTGTTTCGGGAGACCCAGTACTTC. Translation gives CASSLFRETQYF.

This clonotype was observed a handful of times. The chain employs TRBV6-5 and TRBJ2-7; 7 positions agree with TRBD1. V dropped 0 bases and J dropped 1; count of bases not matched to a gene: 3. The CDR3 has 15 amino acids. Germline V gene sequence: CDR1 MNHEY, CDR2 SVGAGI. The CDR3 bases are TGTGCCAGCAGTTACTCGGGGACAGCATCCTACGAGCAGTACTTC. Translating it yields CASSYSGTASYEQYF.

This clonotype was seen ten or more times. The chain joins TRBV5-1 to TRBJ2-2; weak D call: TRBD1 (5 bases). The CDR3 is 15 residues long. The V gene lost 4 bases and the J gene lost 0 bases, with 10 bases spanning the gap. Germline V gene sequence: CDR1 SGHRS, CDR2 YFSETQ. The CDR3 sequence: CASSPGHANTGELFF. CDR3 coding DNA: TGCGCCAGCAGCCCAGGACACGCGAACACCGGGGAGCTGTTTTTT.

The rearrangement uses TRBV4-3 and TRBJ1-2, with a tentative D call TRBD1 (6 bases). The CDR3 is 14 residues long. The V end was cut by 0 bases, the J end by 3 bases, with 8 bases between. Germline CDR1 is LGHNA and CDR2 is YSLEER. CDR3 protein: CASSQEAGDYGYTF. The CDR3 DNA is TGCGCCAGCAGCCAAGAAGCAGGGGACTATGGCTACACCTTC.

This clonotype was detected a few times. V gene TRBV7-2 combines with J gene TRBJ2-3, with D unresolved. Germline V gives CDR1 SGHTA, CDR2 FQGNSA. This CDR3 contains 14 residues. Trimming stripped 5 bases from V and 9 bases from J, with 18 bases between. DNA for the CDR3: TGTGCCAGCAGCCGAGGCACAATGGAATCAACGCAGTATTTT. It encodes CASSRGTMESTQYF.

In DNA form, the CDR3 reads TGCAGTGCTAACAGGGCATACGACGAGCAGTACTTC. Translating it yields CSANRAYDEQYF. The chain couples TRBV20-1 to TRBJ2-7; tentatively, D is TRBD1 (6 bases). The CDR3 loop spans 12 amino acids. CDR1 and CDR2 from the germline V gene are DFQATT and SNEGSKA (reference sequence). V was pared by 4 bases and J by 5 bases, with 12 bases between.

This chain connects TRBV29-1 to TRBJ2-5; 11 bases agree with TRBD1. The CDR3 is made up of 14 amino acids. Germline V gene sequence: CDR1 SQVTM, CDR2 ANQGSEA. The ends lost 5 bases at V and 5 bases at J; junction bases unmatched: 7. The CDR3 DNA is TGCAGCGTTCTGGGACAGGGGGTAGACGAGACCCAGTACTTC. Amino acids: CSVLGQGVDETQYF.

V and J are TRBV19 and TRBJ1-6; 7 bases match TRBD1. The V segment lost 10 bases and the J segment 7 bases; nucleotides outside the gene matches: 10. CDR1 and CDR2 (germline): LNHDA, SQIVND (reference sequence). CDR3 length equals 14 residues. CDR3 sequence: CATRAGTANSPLHF. Here the CDR3 DNA reads TGTGCCACCAGAGCCGGGACAGCCAATTCACCCCTCCACTTT.

This clonotype was seen a few times. The V and J genes are TRBV6-5 and TRBJ2-3, with 10 bases that match TRBD2. This CDR3 comprises 17 residues. Losses at the gene ends were 0 bases for V and 3 bases for J; bases not matched to a gene: 6. Germline V CDR1 and CDR2: MNHEY, SVGAGI. CDR3 sequence (DNA): TGTGCCAGCAGTTACTCGAAGACTAGCGGGTTAACAGATACGCAGTATTTT. Translation gives CASSYSKTSGLTDTQYF.

The chain combines TRBV27 with TRBJ2-1; 11 nucleotides match TRBD2. The CDR3 spans 14 residues. Germline CDR1 MNHEY, CDR2 SMNVEV (reference sequence). Trimming removed 9 bases from V and 4 bases from J; junction bases left unmatched: 5. CDR3 loop: CASMTSGAYNEQFF. The CDR3, as DNA: TGTGCCAGTATGACTAGCGGGGCATACAATGAGCAGTTCTTC.

In its sample, this clonotype was seen a few times. The J gene is TRBJ2-1, the V gene TRBV9; maybe TRBD1 (6 bases). The ends were cut back, 5 bases at V and 6 bases at J, with 9 bases in the middle. The germline gives CDR1 SGDLS, CDR2 YYNGEE. The length of the CDR3 is 12 residues. The CDR3 here is CASSQGINEQFF. The CDR3 DNA sequence: TGTGCCAGCAGTCAGGGGATCAATGAGCAGTTCTTC.